The 2 T cell receptor beta chains in this list originate from one sample, sequenced in a study of T cell responses to AZD1222 COVID-19 vaccine. Clones were sequenced by immunoSEQ multiplex PCR, and TCRdb holds only the in-frame ones, with some missing. The repertoire holds 100,000 to 150,000 clones, with roughly nine tenths as singletons. Sample: peripheral blood, taken on day 0 of AZD1222 vaccination. These receptors all stem from an adult in good health.

The chain combines TRBV18 with TRBJ1-5; D uncertain. The CDR3 totals 13 residues. Between the trimmed V and J ends, which lost 1 base and 9 bases, there was a span of 10 bases. CDR1 and CDR2 (germline): KGHSH, LQKENI. The CDR3 loop reads CASSPLPGRPQHF. As DNA, the CDR3 is TGTGCCAGCTCACCACTGCCCGGGCGGCCCCAGCATTTT.

The V and J genes are TRBV18 and TRBJ1-1; TRBD1 might be the D (5 bases). The CDR3 runs to 15 residues. V lost 2 bases and J lost 0, with 10 bases in between. Germline V gene data show CDR1 as KGHSH and CDR2 as LQKENI. DNA for the CDR3: TGTGCCAGCTCACCAGGGAGGGGAATGAACACTGAAGCTTTCTTT. It is translated as CASSPGRGMNTEAFF.